This T cell receptor beta chain was obtained from a study of PD-L1 blockade in urothelial cancer. Note on this clone: One junction end disagrees with the germline gene, perhaps due to a read error.

The CDR3 has 12 residues. CDR1 and CDR2 (germline): SGHAT, FQNNGV. TCRdb keeps only in-frame clones here, not all; method: immunoSEQ multiplex PCR. Of 35,000 to 50,000 clones listed, 85% to 90% are singletons. This TCR came from a woman in her sixties or seventies with urothelial cancer. Specimen: PBMCs, collected around atezolizumab (anti-PD-L1) treatment. The chain employs TRBV11-2 and TRBJ2-3; 8 positions match TRBD1. The CDR3 is CASTRGGTGPFF. The CDR3 DNA reads as TGTGCCAGCACCAGGGGTGGGACAGGTCCTTTTTTT.